This T cell receptor beta chain appears in the sequencing data of a study of T cell repertoires in cytomegalovirus infection (dated by TCRdb to about 2019). For the study in its entirety: Donor HLA type was relevant to the analysis, as public TCR beta signatures indicated carriage of CMV infection together with the matching HLA type. The research as a whole found: In both this cohort and an independent approximately 350-donor cohort, the cumulative frequency of public TCR beta family members distinguished carriers of CMV infection plus the relevant HLA type. In the ex vivo response, HLA-C-restricted CMV-specific TCR beta clonotypes were dominant, and in two of eight donors the single most frequent clonotype came from this HLA-C-restricted group.

Sequenced on an Illumina HiSeq 1500. Using fastp trimming at Q25 and MiXCR clonotype assembly, TCRdb reanalyzed the public sequencing data and kept in-frame beta chains. Each CDR3 protein appears once, grouped with its most common genes and DNA. The sample table shows some 130,000 distinct CDR3 sequences, and 7% to 9.5% are seen once. The ten most abundant clones make up 9.5% to 13% of the sample. This clonotype was seen repeatedly, ten times or more. What antigen it recognizes has not been identified. Qualities for individual bases were not recorded, and no much larger clone is one base off. CDR1 and CDR2, per the germline V gene, are SQVTM and ANQGSEA. From cysteine to phenylalanine, the CDR3 is 11 amino acids long. The only DNA kept is the CDR3, 33 bases in frame from the first base. Cut back by 6 bases and 7 bases, the V and J ends lie 12 bases apart.

This TCR derives from a human donor in good health (CMV status not recorded). Some clones in this sample may be carry-over from other donors' samples. Sequences were obtained from PBMCs. The receptor chain draws on TRBV29-1 and TRBJ1-1; the best D guess is TRBD1, with 6 bases matching. The CDR3 region reads CSVGGASEAFF. The DNA sequence is as follows: TGCAGCGTCGGGGGGGCGAGTGAAGCTTTCTTT.